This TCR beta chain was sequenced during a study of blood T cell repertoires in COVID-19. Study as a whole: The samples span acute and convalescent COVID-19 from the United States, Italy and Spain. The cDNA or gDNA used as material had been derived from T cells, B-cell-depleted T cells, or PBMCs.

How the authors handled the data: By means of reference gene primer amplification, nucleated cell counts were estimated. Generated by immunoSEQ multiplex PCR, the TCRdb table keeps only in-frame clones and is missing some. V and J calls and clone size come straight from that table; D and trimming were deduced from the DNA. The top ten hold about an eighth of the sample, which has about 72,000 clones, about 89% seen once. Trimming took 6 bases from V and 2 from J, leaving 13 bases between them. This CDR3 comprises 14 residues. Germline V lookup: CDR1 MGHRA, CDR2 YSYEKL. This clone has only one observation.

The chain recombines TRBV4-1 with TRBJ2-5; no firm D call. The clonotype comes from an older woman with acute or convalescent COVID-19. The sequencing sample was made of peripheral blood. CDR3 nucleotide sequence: TGCGCCAGCAGTCCTATTCCTCCTCAAGAGACCCAGTACTTC. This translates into CASSPIPPQETQYF.